This entry lists 9 T cell receptor beta chains sequenced from one sample in a study of blood T cell repertoires in COVID-19. The data were produced by immunoSEQ multiplex PCR, yet TCRdb's version contains in-frame clones alone and is incomplete. The sample records approximately 120,000 clones, over 75% being singletons. The sample was peripheral blood. The receptors derive from a woman between 45 and 65 years old with acute or convalescent COVID-19.

The chain recombines TRBV28 with TRBJ2-6, with 10 bases fitting TRBD1. The CDR3 is 13 amino acids. Germline CDR1 is MDHEN and CDR2 is SYDVKM. J was trimmed by 14 bases and V by 6 bases; bases with no gene match: 7. The DNA of the CDR3 is TGTGCCAGCAGGTCGGGACAGGGGCGCCTCCTGACTTTC. The encoded protein is CASRSGQGRLLTF.

The chain employs TRBV6-6 and TRBJ1-2; unclear D gene. CDR3 length: 13 residues. Germline V gives CDR1 MNHNY, CDR2 SVGAGI (reference sequence). The V end was cut by 4 bases, the J end by 8 bases, with 14 bases between. Here the CDR3 reads CASSFGQQLGYTF. The CDR3 bases are TGTGCCAGCAGTTTTGGGCAGCAACTCGGCTACACCTTC.

This chain uses TRBV6-6 with TRBJ1-2, with D perhaps TRBD1 (6 bases). CDR1 and CDR2 (germline): MNHNY, SVGAGI (reference sequence). With 5 bases removed from V and 8 bases from J, the gap between germline ends came to 18 bases. This CDR3 is 14 amino acids long. The DNA of the CDR3 is TGTGCCAGCAGTCTACAGGGCCCCAGGGAGGGCTACACCTTC. Translating it yields CASSLQGPREGYTF.

The rearrangement uses TRBV5-1 and TRBJ1-1; the D is unclear. Germline V lookup: CDR1 SGHRS, CDR2 YFSETQ. Deletions cut 2 bases from V and 1 base from J, with 9 bases between. The CDR3 consists of 14 residues. As DNA, the CDR3 is TGCGCCAGCAGCTTTGCGCCGGGGAACACTGAAGCTTTCTTT. Protein sequence: CASSFAPGNTEAFF.

The rearrangement links TRBV6-6 to TRBJ2-7; D possibly corresponds to TRBD2 (7 bases). The V gene lost 6 bases and the J gene lost 3 bases, with 9 bases spanning the gap. Germline CDR1 reads MNHNY; CDR2 reads SVGAGI (reference sequence). The CDR3 length is 12 residues. CDR3 DNA: TGTGCCAGCAGGGGAGGGGGCTACGAGCAGTACTTC. This codes for CASRGGGYEQYF.

This clone came up once. This chain joins TRBV5-6 and TRBJ1-5; 8 bases fit TRBD1. V gave up 0 bases and J gave up 4 bases; unmatched junction bases: 6. Germline-derived CDR1 and CDR2 are SGHDT and YYEEEE. The CDR3 has 16 residues. The CDR3 loop reads CASSLGRTGRNQPQHF. In DNA, the CDR3 is TGTGCCAGCAGCTTGGGAAGGACAGGGAGAAATCAGCCCCAGCATTTT.

The genes are TRBV29-1 and TRBJ1-2; 7 bases align to TRBD1. This CDR3 region has 13 residues. The germline V gene has CDR1 SQVTM and CDR2 ANQGSEA. The J segment lost 4 bases and the V segment lost 4 bases, leaving 6 bases of the junction unmatched. The CDR3, as DNA: TGCAGCGTTGGGAAACAGGGGTCCTATGGCTACACCTTC. As protein: CSVGKQGSYGYTF.

The V and J genes are TRBV7-3 and TRBJ2-3, with TRBD2 as a possible D gene (6 bases). V was clipped by 5 bases and J by 5 bases, with 23 bases between them. Germline V gives CDR1 SGHTA, CDR2 FQGTGA. The CDR3 has 17 residues. The CDR3 sequence: CASSQNPRGRVGDTQYF. DNA of the CDR3: TGTGCCAGCAGCCAAAACCCGCGGGGCAGGGTGGGAGATACGCAGTATTTT.

This sequence joins TRBV6-1 and TRBJ1-2, with TRBD1 matching 9 bases. The V gene end was trimmed by 0 bases and the J gene end by 6 bases; junction bases not matched to a gene: 14. There are 18 residues in the CDR3. Per germline, CDR1 MNHNS and CDR2 SASEGT. CDR3 in amino acids: CASSEAGVIQQGADGYTF. The CDR3 DNA follows: TGTGCCAGCAGTGAAGCCGGCGTAATTCAACAGGGGGCGGATGGCTACACCTTC.